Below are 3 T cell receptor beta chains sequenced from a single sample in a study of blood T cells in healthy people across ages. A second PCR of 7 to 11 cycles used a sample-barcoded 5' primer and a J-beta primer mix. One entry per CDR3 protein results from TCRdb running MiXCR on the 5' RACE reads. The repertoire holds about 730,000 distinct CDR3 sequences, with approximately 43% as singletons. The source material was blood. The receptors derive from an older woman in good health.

The CDR3 here is CASSLGLAGADEQYF. CDR3 nucleotide sequence: TGTGCCAGCAGCTTAGGACTAGCGGGGGCCGACGAGCAGTACTTC. V is TRBV7-3 and J is TRBJ2-4, with 13 bases aligning to TRBD2. The assigned J gene may be wrong: the sequence end matches TRBJ2-7 better. Germline V lookup: CDR1 SGHTA, CDR2 FQGTGA. CDR3 size: 15 residues.

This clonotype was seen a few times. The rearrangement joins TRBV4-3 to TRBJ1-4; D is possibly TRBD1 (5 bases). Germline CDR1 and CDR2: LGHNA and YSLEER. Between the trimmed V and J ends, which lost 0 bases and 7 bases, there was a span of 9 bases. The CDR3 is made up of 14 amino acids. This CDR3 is CASSQDLGPEKLFF. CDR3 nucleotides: TGCGCCAGCAGCCAAGATTTGGGGCCTGAAAAACTGTTTTTT.

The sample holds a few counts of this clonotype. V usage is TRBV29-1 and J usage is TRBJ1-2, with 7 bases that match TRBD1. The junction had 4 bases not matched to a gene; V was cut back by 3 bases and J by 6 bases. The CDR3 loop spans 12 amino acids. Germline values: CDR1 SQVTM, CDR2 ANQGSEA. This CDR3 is CSVEGQINGYTF. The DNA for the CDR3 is TGCAGCGTTGAGGGACAGATAAATGGCTACACCTTC. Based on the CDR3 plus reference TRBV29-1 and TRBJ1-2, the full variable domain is SAVISQKPSRDICQRGTSLTIQCQVDSQVTMMFWYRQQPGQSLTLIATANQGSEATYESGFVIDKFPISRPNLTFSTLTVSNMSPEDSSIYLCSVEGQINGYTFGSGTRLTVV.